This T cell receptor beta chain was captured by sequencing in a study of shared clonotypes between healthy human individuals. Study results and caveats: Donors were few, which limited the genetic and exposure-history diversity represented.

This clone was counted a few times. Its antigen remains unknown. Germline V gene sequence: CDR1 LGHNA, CDR2 YSLEER. Unmatched junction bases numbered 7, after V lost 0 bases and J lost 6 bases. The CDR3 sequence is 16 residues long. Replicate PCRs run on unsorted PBMC used about 300 ng DNA, which was approximately 29,000 T cell genomes. Unsorted PBMC DNA was run through sequencing on ten immunoSEQ deep assay plates. TCRdb's table, derived via immunoSEQ multiplex PCR, lists solely in-frame clones and lacks some. The table lists fewer than 700,000 clones, around 77% of them singletons, with about 12% in the top ten.

Sequences were obtained from PBMCs. V usage is TRBV4-3 and J usage is TRBJ2-2; TRBD2 agrees at 7 bases. The receptor was isolated from a woman between 40 and 50 years old in good health. Some clones in this sample may be carry-over from other donors' samples. The chain's CDR3 is CASSQDSGGSPGELFF. CDR3 bases: TGCGCCAGCAGCCAAGATTCTGGCGGGAGCCCCGGGGAGCTGTTTTTT.